Sequencing of this T cell receptor beta chain was carried out in a study of molecular identifiers for immune sequencing clone quantification. About the study: Replicates partitioned RNA from roughly 21,000 or 96,000 naive CD8 cells into five parts, sequencing four.

V lost 3 bases to trimming and J lost 2 bases; unmatched junction nucleotides: 12. CDR3 length equals 18 residues. From germline, CDR1 is LNHDA and CDR2 SQIVND (reference sequence). TCRdb called the PCR reads again in MiXCR, with one record for every CDR3 protein. This sample has 490,000 or so distinct CDR3 sequences, with about a quarter found just once. The chain has TRBV19 and TRBJ2-5, with TRBD1 matching 10 bases. Sample: naive CD8+ T cells from blood, with Jurkat cell RNA spiked in. Subset denoted: FACS-sorted CD8+CD4-CCR7+CD45RA+ naive T cells. The clonotype comes from a human donor in good health. Some libraries in this study had Jurkat cell RNA spiked in. The CDR3 loop is CASSMETPWTGGQETQYF. CDR3 nucleotides: TGTGCCAGTAGTATGGAGACTCCTTGGACAGGGGGACAAGAGACCCAGTACTTC.